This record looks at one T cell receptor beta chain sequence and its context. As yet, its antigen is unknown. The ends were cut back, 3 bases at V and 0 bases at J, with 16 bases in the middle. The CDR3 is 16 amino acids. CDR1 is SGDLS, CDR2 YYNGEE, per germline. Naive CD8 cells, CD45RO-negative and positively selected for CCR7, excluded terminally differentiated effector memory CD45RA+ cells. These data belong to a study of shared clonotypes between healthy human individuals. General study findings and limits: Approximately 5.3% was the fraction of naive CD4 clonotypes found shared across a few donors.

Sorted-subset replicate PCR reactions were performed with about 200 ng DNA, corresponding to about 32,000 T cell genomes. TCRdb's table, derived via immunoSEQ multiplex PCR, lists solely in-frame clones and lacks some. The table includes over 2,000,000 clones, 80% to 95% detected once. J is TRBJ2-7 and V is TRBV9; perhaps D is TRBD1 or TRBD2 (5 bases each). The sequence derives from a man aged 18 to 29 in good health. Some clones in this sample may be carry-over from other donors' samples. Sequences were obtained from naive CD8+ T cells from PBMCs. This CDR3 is CASSATGTLSSYEQYF. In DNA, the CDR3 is TGTGCCAGCAGCGCCACCGGGACGTTGAGCTCCTACGAGCAGTACTTC.